The T cell receptor beta chain described here comes from a study of blood T cells in healthy people across ages. Points from the study as a whole: More naive CD4+ cells and higher diversity were found in long-lived than in aged donors.

Caucasian, healthy and from Russia, the donors were aged between 6 and 90. Samples each yielded at least 5.5 micrograms of total RNA. Comment on this clonotype: Its antigen is still unknown. The junction departs from the called germline gene at one end, perhaps through a read error.

Germline V CDR1 and CDR2: SGDLS, YYNGEE. CDR3 length: 16 residues. A sample-barcoded 5' primer and a J-beta primer mix were used in a second PCR of roughly 7 to 12 cycles. Every sample gave at least 2.5 million paired-end reads containing CDR3. TCRdb redid the calling of the 5' RACE reads with MiXCR, one entry per CDR3 protein. Of about 970,000 distinct CDR3 sequences in the sample, roughly 51% are singletons; the top ten hold 20% to 25%. Input material: blood. V usage is TRBV9 and J usage is TRBJ2-5, with TRBD2 matching over 9 bases. The sequence was collected from an older woman in good health. CDR3 in DNA: TGTACCAGCAGCCCCCGGGGTAGCGGGAGAGGAGAGACCCAGTACTTC. This gives the protein CTSSPRGSGRGETQYF.